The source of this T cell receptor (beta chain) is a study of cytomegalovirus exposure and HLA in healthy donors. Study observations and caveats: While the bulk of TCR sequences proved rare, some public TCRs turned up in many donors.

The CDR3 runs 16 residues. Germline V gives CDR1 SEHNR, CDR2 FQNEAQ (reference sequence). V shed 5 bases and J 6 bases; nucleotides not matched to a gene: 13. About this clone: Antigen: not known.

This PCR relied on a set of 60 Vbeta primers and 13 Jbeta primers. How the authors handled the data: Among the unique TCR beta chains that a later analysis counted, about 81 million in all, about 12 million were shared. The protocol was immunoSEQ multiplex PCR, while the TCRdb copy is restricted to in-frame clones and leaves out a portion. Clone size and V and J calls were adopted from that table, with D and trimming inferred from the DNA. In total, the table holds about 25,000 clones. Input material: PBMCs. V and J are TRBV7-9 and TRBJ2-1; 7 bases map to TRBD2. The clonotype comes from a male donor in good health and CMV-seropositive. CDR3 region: CASSLRGAGVVNEQFF. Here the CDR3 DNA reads TGTGCCAGCAGCCTCCGGGGCGCGGGAGTCGTCAATGAGCAGTTCTTC.